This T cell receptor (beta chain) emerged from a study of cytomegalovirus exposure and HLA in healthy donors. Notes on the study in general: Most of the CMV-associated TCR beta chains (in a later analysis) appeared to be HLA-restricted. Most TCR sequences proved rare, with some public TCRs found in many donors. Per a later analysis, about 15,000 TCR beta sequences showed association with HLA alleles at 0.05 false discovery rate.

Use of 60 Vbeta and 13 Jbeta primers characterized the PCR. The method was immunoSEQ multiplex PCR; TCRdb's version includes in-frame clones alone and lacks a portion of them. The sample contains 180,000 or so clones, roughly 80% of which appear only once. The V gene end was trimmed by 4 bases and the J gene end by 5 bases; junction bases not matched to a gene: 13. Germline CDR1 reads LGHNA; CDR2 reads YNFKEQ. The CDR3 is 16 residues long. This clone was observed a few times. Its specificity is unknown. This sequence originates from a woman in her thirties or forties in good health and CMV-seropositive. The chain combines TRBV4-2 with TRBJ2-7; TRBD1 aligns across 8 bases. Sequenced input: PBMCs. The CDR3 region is CASSPRPTGAQDEQYF. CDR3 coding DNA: TGTGCCAGCAGCCCTAGGCCGACAGGGGCACAGGACGAGCAGTACTTC.